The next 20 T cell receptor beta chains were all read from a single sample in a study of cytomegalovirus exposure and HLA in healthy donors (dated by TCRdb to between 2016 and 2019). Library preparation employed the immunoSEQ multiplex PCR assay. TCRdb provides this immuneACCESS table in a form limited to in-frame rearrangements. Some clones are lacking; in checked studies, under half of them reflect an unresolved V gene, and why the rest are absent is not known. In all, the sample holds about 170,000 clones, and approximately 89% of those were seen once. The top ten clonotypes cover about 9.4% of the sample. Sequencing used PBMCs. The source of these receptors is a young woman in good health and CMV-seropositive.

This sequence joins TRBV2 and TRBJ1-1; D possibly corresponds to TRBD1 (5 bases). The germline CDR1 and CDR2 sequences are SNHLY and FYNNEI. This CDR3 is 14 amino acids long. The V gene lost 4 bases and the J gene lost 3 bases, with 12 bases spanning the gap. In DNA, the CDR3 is TGTGCCAGCAGTGTTCGGGGGGTGGACACTGAAGCTTTCTTT. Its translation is CASSVRGVDTEAFF.

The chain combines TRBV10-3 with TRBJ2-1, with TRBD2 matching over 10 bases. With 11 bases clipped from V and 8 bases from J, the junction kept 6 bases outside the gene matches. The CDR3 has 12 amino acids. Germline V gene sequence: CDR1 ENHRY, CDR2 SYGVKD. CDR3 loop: CASKREGDEQFF. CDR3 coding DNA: TGTGCCTCGAAGCGGGAGGGGGATGAGCAGTTCTTC.

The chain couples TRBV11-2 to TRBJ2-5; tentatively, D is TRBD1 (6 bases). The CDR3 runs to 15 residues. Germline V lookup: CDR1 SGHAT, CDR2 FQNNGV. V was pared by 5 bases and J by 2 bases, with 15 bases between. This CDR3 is CASSPHRQVQETQYF. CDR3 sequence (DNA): TGTGCCAGCAGCCCCCACCGACAGGTTCAAGAGACCCAGTACTTC. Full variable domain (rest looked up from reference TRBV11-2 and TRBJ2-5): EAGVAQSPRYKIIEKRQSVAFWCNPISGHATLYWYQQILGQGPKLLIQFQNNGVVDDSQLPKDRFSAERLKGVDSTLKIQPAKLEDSAVYLCASSPHRQVQETQYFGPGTRLLVL.

The CDR3 reads CASSRPGQGVAEAFF. The CDR3, as DNA: TGTGCCAGCAGTCGCCCCGGGCAGGGGGTGGCTGAAGCTTTCTTT. The chain couples TRBV27 to TRBJ1-1; TRBD1 aligns across 7 bases. The CDR3 runs 15 residues. Germline values: CDR1 MNHEY, CDR2 SMNVEV (reference sequence). Germline trimming cut 5 bases from V and 6 bases from J; bases unmatched to any gene: 12.

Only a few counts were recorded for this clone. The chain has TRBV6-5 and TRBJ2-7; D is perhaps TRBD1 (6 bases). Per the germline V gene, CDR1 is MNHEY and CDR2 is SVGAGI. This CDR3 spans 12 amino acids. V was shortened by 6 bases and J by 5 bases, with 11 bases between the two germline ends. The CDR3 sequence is CASRARGHEQYF. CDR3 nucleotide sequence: TGTGCCAGCAGGGCCAGGGGTCACGAGCAGTACTTC.

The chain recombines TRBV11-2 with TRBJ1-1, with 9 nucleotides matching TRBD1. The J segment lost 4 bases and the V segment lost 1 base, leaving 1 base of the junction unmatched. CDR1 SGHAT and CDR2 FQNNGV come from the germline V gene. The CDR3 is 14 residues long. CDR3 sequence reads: CASSLGTGVTEAFF. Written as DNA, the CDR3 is TGTGCCAGCAGCTTAGGGACAGGGGTCACTGAAGCTTTCTTT.

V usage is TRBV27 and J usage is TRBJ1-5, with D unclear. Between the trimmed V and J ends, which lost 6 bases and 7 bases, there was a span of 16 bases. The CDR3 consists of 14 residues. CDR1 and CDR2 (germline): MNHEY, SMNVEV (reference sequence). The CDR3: CASRVDGERQPQHF. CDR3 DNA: TGTGCCAGCAGGGTAGACGGGGAGAGACAGCCCCAGCATTTT.

The CDR3 sequence: CASSTQGEQYF. Here the CDR3 DNA reads TGTGCCAGCTCCACCCAGGGGGAGCAGTACTTC. The chain links TRBV18 to TRBJ2-7; tentatively, D is TRBD1 (6 bases). Trimming shortened V by 6 bases and J by 7 bases, and 10 bases separated the two germline ends. Germline-derived CDR1 and CDR2 are KGHSH and LQKENI. The CDR3 length is 11 residues.

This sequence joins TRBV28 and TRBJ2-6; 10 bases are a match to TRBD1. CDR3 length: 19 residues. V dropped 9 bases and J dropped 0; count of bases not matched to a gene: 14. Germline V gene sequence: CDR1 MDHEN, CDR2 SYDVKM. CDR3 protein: CASSLWDRGSSSGANVLTF. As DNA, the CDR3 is TGTGCCAGTTCCCTCTGGGACAGGGGATCTAGCTCTGGGGCCAACGTCCTGACTTTC.

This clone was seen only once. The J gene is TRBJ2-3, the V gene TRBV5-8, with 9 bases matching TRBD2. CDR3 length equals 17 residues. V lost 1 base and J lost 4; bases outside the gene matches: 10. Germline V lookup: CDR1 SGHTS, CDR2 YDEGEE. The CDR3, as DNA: TGTGCCAGCAGCTTGTTGGGGGGAGCGGGAGGACCAGATACGCAGTATTTT. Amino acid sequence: CASSLLGGAGGPDTQYF.

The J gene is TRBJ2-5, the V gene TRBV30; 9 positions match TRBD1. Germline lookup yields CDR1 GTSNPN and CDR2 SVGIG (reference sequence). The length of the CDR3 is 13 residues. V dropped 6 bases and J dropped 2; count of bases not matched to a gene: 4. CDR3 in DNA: TGTGCCTGCCCGGACAGGGGACAAGAGACCCAGTACTTC. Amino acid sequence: CACPDRGQETQYF.

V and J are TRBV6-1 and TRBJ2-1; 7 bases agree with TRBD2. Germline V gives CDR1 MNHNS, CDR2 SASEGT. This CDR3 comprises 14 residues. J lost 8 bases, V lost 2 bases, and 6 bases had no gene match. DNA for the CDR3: TGTGCCAGCAGTGAAAGAACTAGCGTTGATGAGCAGTTCTTC. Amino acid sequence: CASSERTSVDEQFF.

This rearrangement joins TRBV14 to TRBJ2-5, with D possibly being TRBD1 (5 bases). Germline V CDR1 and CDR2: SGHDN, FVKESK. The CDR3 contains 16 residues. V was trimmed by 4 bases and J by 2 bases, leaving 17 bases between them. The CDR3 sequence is CASSREATATQETQYF. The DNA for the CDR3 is TGTGCCAGCAGCCGAGAAGCGACAGCGACTCAAGAGACCCAGTACTTC.

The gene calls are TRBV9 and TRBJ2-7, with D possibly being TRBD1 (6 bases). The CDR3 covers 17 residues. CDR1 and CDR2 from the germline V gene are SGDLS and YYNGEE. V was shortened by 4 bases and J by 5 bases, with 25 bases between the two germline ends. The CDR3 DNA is TGTGCCAGCAGCTCCCGGCCGAGGGGGATGGGAGTCCACGAGCAGTACTTC. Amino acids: CASSSRPRGMGVHEQYF.

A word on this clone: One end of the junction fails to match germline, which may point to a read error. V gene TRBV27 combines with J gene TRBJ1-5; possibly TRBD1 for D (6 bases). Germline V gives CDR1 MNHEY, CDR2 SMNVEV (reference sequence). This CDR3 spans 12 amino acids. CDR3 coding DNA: TGCTTAAGGACAGCAAGAGATCAGCCCCAGCATTTT. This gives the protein CLRTARDQPQHF.

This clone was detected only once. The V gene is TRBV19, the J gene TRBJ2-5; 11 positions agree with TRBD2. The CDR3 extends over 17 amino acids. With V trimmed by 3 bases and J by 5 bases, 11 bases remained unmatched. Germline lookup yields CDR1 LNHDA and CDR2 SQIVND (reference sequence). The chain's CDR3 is CASSIGGLAGGWETQYF. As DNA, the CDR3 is TGTGCCAGTAGTATTGGCGGGCTAGCGGGAGGCTGGGAGACCCAGTACTTC. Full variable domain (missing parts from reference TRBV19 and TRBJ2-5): DGGITQSPKYLFRKEGQNVTLSCEQNLNHDAMYWYRQDPGQGLRLIYYSQIVNDFQKGDIAEGYSVSREKKESFPLTVTSAQKNPTAFYLCASSIGGLAGGWETQYFGPGTRLLVL.

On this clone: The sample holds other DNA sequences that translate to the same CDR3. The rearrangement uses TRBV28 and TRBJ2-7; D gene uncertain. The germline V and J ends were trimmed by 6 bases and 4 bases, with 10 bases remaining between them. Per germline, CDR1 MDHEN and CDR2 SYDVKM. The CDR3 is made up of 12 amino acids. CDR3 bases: TGTGCCAGCAGCCTCAGATCATACGAGCAGTACTTC. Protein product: CASSLRSYEQYF.

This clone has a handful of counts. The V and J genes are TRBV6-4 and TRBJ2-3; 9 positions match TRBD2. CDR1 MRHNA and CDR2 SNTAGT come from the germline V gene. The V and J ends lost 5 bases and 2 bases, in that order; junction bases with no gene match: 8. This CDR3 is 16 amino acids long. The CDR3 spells CASSTAAGGSTDTQYF. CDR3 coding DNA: TGTGCCAGCAGTACGGCGGCGGGAGGGTCCACAGATACGCAGTATTTT.

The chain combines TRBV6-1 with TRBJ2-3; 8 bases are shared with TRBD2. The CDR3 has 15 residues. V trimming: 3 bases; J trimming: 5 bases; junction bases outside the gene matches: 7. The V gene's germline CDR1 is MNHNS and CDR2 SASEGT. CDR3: CASSDFSGTEDTQYF. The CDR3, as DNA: TGTGCCAGCAGTGATTTTAGCGGGACCGAAGATACGCAGTATTTT.

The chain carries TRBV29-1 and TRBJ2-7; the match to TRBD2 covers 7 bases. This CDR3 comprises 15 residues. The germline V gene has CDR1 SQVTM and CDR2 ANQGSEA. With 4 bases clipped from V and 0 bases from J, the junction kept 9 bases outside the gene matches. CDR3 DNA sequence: TGCAGCGTTGTGGGGGGGGAGAGACCCTCCTACGAGCAGTACTTC. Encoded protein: CSVVGGERPSYEQYF.